This T cell receptor beta chain was documented in a study of T cell responses to AZD1222 COVID-19 vaccine (dated by TCRdb to the early 2020s). With regard to the full study: AZD1222 recipients given second doses at about 4 weeks or at about 12 weeks were pooled, since spike-specific TCR depth and breadth were not found to differ between the two schedules. A total of 233 trial participants underwent TCR sequencing, of whom nearly 210 had received two doses of AZD1222 and approximately 26 had received two doses of the MenACWY control vaccine. Trial participants were enrolled by age into subgroups of 18-55, 56-69 and 70-plus years, and around 150, 28 and 57 TCR-sequenced participants, respectively, were included in these subgroups.

Points the paper makes about the study in general: Conclusions about previously exposed vaccinees are limited, since just five or six AZD1222 recipients were seropositive for SARS-CoV-2 at baseline. Because no day 14 peak-response samples were available, repertoires were characterized only after the peak T cell response. Reportedly, almost half of the unique spike-specific TCRs recognized epitopes lying outside the regions that are mutated in the B.1.351 and B.1.1.7 variants. Spike-specific TCR breadth and depth rose significantly after two AZD1222 doses compared with day 0 and with MenACWY recipients. Participants were mostly white British, with more females than males. The authors suggested clonal diversity may have been underestimated. In the small 56-69-year group, the increase in depth fell short of significance, most likely because of low power. Vaccine-associated CD4 TCRs spanned the whole spike protein, with dominant responses in regions 160-218 and 743-854.

As concerns this clone: What antigen it recognizes has not been identified. Base qualities were left out, and no much larger clone turns up one base away.

The CDR3 regions of human TCRbeta chains were subjected to immunosequencing. The authors' analysis ran thus. TCRs in the repertoires were compared against a reference library of SARS-CoV-2-specific TCRs that had been generated with the MIRA antigen-specificity platform. Breadth was defined as the fraction of unique TCRs that were SARS-CoV-2-associated. Depth was defined as the fraction of total T cells that were SARS-CoV-2-associated. Each spike-specific TCR was assigned to its reactive spike region and to a CD4 or CD8 class using the MIRA data. Log10-transformed breadth and depth values were compared by one-way ANOVA with Sidak's multiple comparisons tests. The table comes from immuneACCESS by way of TCRdb, which keeps in-frame sequences with V and J called. Part of the clones is missing from these tables; in studies checked, under half for an unresolved V gene and the rest for unknown reasons. That table supplies the V and J calls and clone size; D and trimming were determined from the DNA. Across this sample there are 95,000 to 120,000 clones, with 70% to 90% seen only once. Jointly, the top ten make up 3% to 3.5% of the sample.

The sample's time point label, decoded: baseline before first vaccination. Vaccinee samples were obtained from the UK trials COV001 and COV002, which included a single-blind randomized controlled phase 2/3 trial of AZD1222 (ChAdOx1 nCoV-19) in healthy adults. For TCRbeta chain sequencing, PBMC samples were collected from trial participants at day 0 and at day 28 after the second dose. V is cut by 0 bases and J by 6 bases, and the space between the germline ends is 14 bases. The CDR3 goes from the cysteine to the phenylalanine over 14 residues. Only the CDR3 portion is preserved as DNA: 42 bases, with reading frame beginning at the first base. CDR1 and CDR2 (SQVTM, ANQGSEA) derive from the germline V gene.

The material was peripheral blood, obtained on day 0 of AZD1222 vaccination. The clonotype comes from an adult in good health. The chain links TRBV29-1 with TRBJ1-1; no D gene call is confident. The DNA is TGCAGCGTTGAAGATAATATATCTGGTTCTGAAGCTTTCTTT. This sequence encodes CSVEDNISGSEAFF.